The clone carrying this TCR beta chain occurred once. The data were obtained in a study of blood T cell repertoires in COVID-19. The wider study: Donors in the United States, Italy and Spain gave samples during acute or convalescent COVID-19. The cDNA or gDNA used as material had been derived from T cells, B-cell-depleted T cells, or PBMCs.

Per the original methods: Reference gene primers were amplified, and this amplification served to estimate nucleated cell counts. Here immunoSEQ multiplex PCR was the method, and the copy in TCRdb shows in-frame clones only, minus some. V, J and clone size derive from that table, while D and trimming were established from the DNA sequence. Of 190,000 or so clones listed, less than 90% are singletons. V was clipped by 5 bases and J by 14 bases, with 22 bases between them. CDR3 length: 15 residues. The V gene's germline CDR1 is LNHNV and CDR2 YYDKDF (reference sequence). The V gene is TRBV15, the J gene TRBJ1-6; a possible D gene is TRBD1 (6 bases). The specimen sequenced was peripheral blood. This TCR was sampled from a woman between 70 and 85 years old with acute or convalescent COVID-19. The CDR3 coding sequence is TGTGCCACCAGCCCCCTGCTCAGGGGCGGGCTGGCCCTCCACTTT. Residues: CATSPLLRGGLALHF. Full variable domain (missing parts from reference TRBV15 and TRBJ1-6): DAMVIQNPRYQVTQFGKPVTLSCSQTLNHNVMYWYQQKSSQAPKLLFHYYDKDFNNEADTPDNFQSRRPNTSFCFLDIRSPGLGDTAMYLCATSPLLRGGLALHFGNGTRLTVT.